This T cell receptor beta chain is drawn from a study of blood T cell repertoires in COVID-19. About the research overall: Samples came from the United States, Italy and Spain, spanning acute and convalescent COVID-19. PBMCs, B-cell-depleted T cells, or T cells were the source of the cDNA or gDNA that made up the material.

While infection was still active, Seattle patients were enrolled and then followed longitudinally. As processed by the authors: Counts of nucleated cells, estimated from reference gene primer amplification, were obtained. Only in-frame clones appear in the TCRdb table, and some are missing; sequencing was by immunoSEQ multiplex PCR. V, J and clone size are taken as reported in that table, and D and trimming were inferred from the DNA itself. The sample lists a few hundred thousand clones; about 90% were seen once. Sequences were obtained from peripheral blood. This TCR was recovered from an older woman with COVID-19, enrolled during active disease.

CDR3 bases: TGTGCCAGCAGGAGAGGGAACTATGGCTACACCTTC. Protein: CASRRGNYGYTF. V is TRBV27 and J is TRBJ1-2, with D uncertain. CDR3 length: 12 amino acids. Germline values: CDR1 MNHEY, CDR2 SMNVEV (reference sequence). Trimming stripped 6 bases from V and 2 bases from J, with 7 bases between.